The clone carrying this T cell receptor (beta chain) was counted a few times. The CDR3 extends over 14 amino acids. The germline gives CDR1 KGHSH, CDR2 LQKENI. Trimming left V 0 bases short and J 2 bases short, with 7 bases between. This table comes from immunoSEQ multiplex PCR, and its TCRdb copy is limited to in-frame clones, with some not included. The sample holds just under 550,000 clones; about 84% are singletons and the top ten take around 0.013%. This specimen belongs to a study of shared T cell receptors in the human thymus. This same sample was also part of a study on human thymus T cells. As reported in that work: Thymus tissue was removed during corrective cardiac surgery. V and J gene usage appeared biased in thymic and blood repertoires. Thymic repertoires of unrelated individuals were reported in related research to overlap highly.

The rearrangement links TRBV18 to TRBJ1-2; unclear D gene. The TCR comes from a boy under three years old with a congenital heart defect. Source material: thymocytes. The CDR3 here is CASSPPQHNYGYTF. For the CDR3, the DNA is TGTGCCAGCTCACCACCGCAACACAACTATGGCTACACCTTC.